The entry below describes one TCR beta chain. The CDR3 loop spans 15 amino acids. The V end was cut by 3 bases, the J end by 2 bases, with 12 bases between. Looked up from germline, CDR1 is SNHLY and CDR2 is FYNNEI. The data were taken from a study of CD8 T cells in Susac syndrome. Random hexamers were used to reverse transcribe an amount of about 0.5 to 1 ug RNA. The authors amplified TCR beta CDR3 across 54 Vbeta and 13 Jbeta using immunoSEQ multiplex PCR. TCRdb passed the immunoSEQ multiplex PCR reads through MiXCR, listing each CDR3 protein once. Of under 95,000 distinct CDR3 sequences in the sample, over 90% were seen once.

This chain uses TRBV2 with TRBJ2-3; unclear D gene. Sequencing input: CD8+ T cells from PBMCs. The sequence was obtained from a human donor with Susac syndrome. The CDR3 sequence is CASSEDGRDTDTQYF. Written as DNA, the CDR3 is TGTGCCAGCAGTGAGGACGGAAGAGACACAGATACGCAGTATTTT.